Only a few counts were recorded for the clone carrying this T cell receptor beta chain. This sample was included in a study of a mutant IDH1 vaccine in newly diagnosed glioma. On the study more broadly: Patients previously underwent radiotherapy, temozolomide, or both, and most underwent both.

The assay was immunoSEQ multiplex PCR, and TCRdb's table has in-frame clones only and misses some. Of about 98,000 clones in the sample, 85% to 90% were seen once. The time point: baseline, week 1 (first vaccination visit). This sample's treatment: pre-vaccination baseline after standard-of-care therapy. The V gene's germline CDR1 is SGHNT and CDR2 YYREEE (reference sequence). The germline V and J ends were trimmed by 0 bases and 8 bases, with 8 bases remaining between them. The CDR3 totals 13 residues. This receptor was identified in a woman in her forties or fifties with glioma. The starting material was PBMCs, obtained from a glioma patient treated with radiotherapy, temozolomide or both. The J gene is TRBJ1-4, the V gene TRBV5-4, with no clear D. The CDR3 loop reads CASSLDRGEKLFF. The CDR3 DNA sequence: TGTGCCAGCAGCTTGGACAGAGGGGAAAAACTGTTTTTT.